Given below is one T cell receptor beta chain in context. This sample was taken from a study of blood T cell repertoires in COVID-19. Study background: Italy, Spain and the United States were the sources of the convalescent and acute COVID-19 samples.

CDR1 and CDR2 (germline): MDHEN, SYDVKM. The CDR3 totals 14 residues. Trimming took off 5 bases at V and 5 bases at J, with 15 bases between the two ends. Sequencing used immunoSEQ multiplex PCR; TCRdb keeps in-frame clones, though not all of them. This sample has 35,000 to 50,000 clones, with around 89% found just once. Sequencing input: peripheral blood. The rearrangement joins TRBV28 to TRBJ1-1; possible D gene TRBD1, 5 bases. The receptor comes from a human donor in a cohort sampled during active COVID-19. The CDR3 DNA is TGTGCCAGCAGTGTCTTAGGGGCCCGGACTGAAGCTTTCTTT. This translates into CASSVLGARTEAFF.